Listed below are T cell receptor beta chains from one sample, sequenced in a study of blood T cell repertoires in COVID-19. The method was immunoSEQ multiplex PCR; TCRdb's version includes in-frame clones alone and lacks a portion of them. Of 250,000 to 400,000 clones listed, roughly 89% are singletons. The sequenced sample was PBMCs or T cells enriched from blood (not recorded which). Source of these receptors: a man in his sixties who had recovered from COVID-19. Both conserved end residues are part of each CDR3. The order of the fields is V gene, D gene, clone size, J gene, CDR3 DNA, CDR3 protein. D genes are given only for firm matches. The listing skips clone size in some rows; elsewhere it reads once, few, many or a size class.

v_call: TRBV6-6; d_call: TRBD1; clone_size: .; j_call: TRBJ2-2; cdr3_nt: TGTGCCAGCAGAGACAGGGGCACCGGGGAGCTGTTTTTT; cdr3_aa: CASRDRGTGELFF
v_call: TRBV3-1/TRBV3-2; d_call: .; clone_size: .; j_call: TRBJ2-7; cdr3_nt: TGTGCCAGCAGCCAAGGGACGGCTAGCCTTTACGAGCAGTACTTC; cdr3_aa: CASSQGTASLYEQYF
v_call: TRBV9; d_call: TRBD2; clone_size: .; j_call: TRBJ2-1; cdr3_nt: TGTGCCAGCAGCGCACGACAGGGTGGGACTAGCGGGAGGGCCTATAATGAGCAGTTCTTC; cdr3_aa: CASSARQGGTSGRAYNEQFF
v_call: TRBV6-1; d_call: TRBD1; clone_size: .; j_call: TRBJ1-2; cdr3_nt: TGTGCCAGCAGTGAAGCCCCGAGAAAGGGGGCGAATGGCTACACCTTC; cdr3_aa: CASSEAPRKGANGYTF
v_call: TRBV11-2; d_call: .; clone_size: .; j_call: TRBJ2-1; cdr3_nt: TGTGCCAGCAGCTTCAGACAGTACAATGAGCAGTTCTTC; cdr3_aa: CASSFRQYNEQFF
v_call: TRBV29-1; d_call: TRBD2; clone_size: .; j_call: TRBJ2-1; cdr3_nt: TGCAGCGTTCTTGCGGGAGCTACCGAGCAGTTCTTC; cdr3_aa: CSVLAGATEQFF
v_call: TRBV11-3; d_call: TRBD1; clone_size: few; j_call: TRBJ2-7; cdr3_nt: TGTGCCAGCAGCTTAGATTGGACAGGGGATGTAGGTATAAGCTCCTACGAGCAGTACTTC; cdr3_aa: CASSLDWTGDVGISSYEQYF
v_call: TRBV5-6; d_call: TRBD1; clone_size: .; j_call: TRBJ2-2; cdr3_nt: TGTGCCAGCAGCCCAAAGGGGGACAGGGCGAACACCGGGGAGCTGTTTTTT; cdr3_aa: CASSPKGDRANTGELFF
v_call: TRBV9; d_call: .; clone_size: .; j_call: TRBJ2-2; cdr3_nt: TGTGCCAGCAGCGTCCACACGGGTGGCAACGGGGAGCTGTTTTTT; cdr3_aa: CASSVHTGGNGELFF
v_call: TRBV30; d_call: .; clone_size: .; j_call: TRBJ1-6; cdr3_nt: TGTGCCTGGGAGGAGGGTTCCAGTCGGACCCTCCACTTT; cdr3_aa: CAWEEGSSRTLHF
v_call: TRBV20-1; d_call: .; clone_size: .; j_call: TRBJ1-4; cdr3_nt: TGCAGTGCCAGTGGTCTCTCTAGCCCTTCAACTAATGAAAAACTGTTTTTT; cdr3_aa: CSASGLSSPSTNEKLFF
v_call: TRBV28; d_call: .; clone_size: .; j_call: TRBJ1-4; cdr3_nt: TGTGCCAGCGCTCTGGGAGGAAGGATAAAACTGTTTTTT; cdr3_aa: CASALGGRIKLFF
v_call: TRBV11-3; d_call: .; clone_size: once; j_call: TRBJ2-5; cdr3_nt: TGTGCCAGCAGGGACTCCTCCCAGTCGACCCAGTACTTC; cdr3_aa: CASRDSSQSTQYF
v_call: TRBV28; d_call: .; clone_size: .; j_call: TRBJ2-7; cdr3_nt: TGTGCCAGCAGTCCCACGGGACTGTACGAGCAGTACTTC; cdr3_aa: CASSPTGLYEQYF
v_call: TRBV18; d_call: .; clone_size: few; j_call: TRBJ1-4; cdr3_nt: TGTGCCAGCTCACCATTCGCAGGGCCGAATGAAAAACTGTTTTTT; cdr3_aa: CASSPFAGPNEKLFF
v_call: TRBV7-2; d_call: TRBD1; clone_size: .; j_call: TRBJ1-3; cdr3_nt: TGTGCCAGCAGCTTCGCGGGGACAGGGTCTGGAAACACCATATATTTT; cdr3_aa: CASSFAGTGSGNTIYF
v_call: TRBV15; d_call: .; clone_size: .; j_call: TRBJ2-2; cdr3_nt: TGTGCCACCAGCAAAGGGACATACAACACCGGGGAGCTGTTTTTT; cdr3_aa: CATSKGTYNTGELFF
v_call: TRBV18; d_call: TRBD1; clone_size: .; j_call: TRBJ1-4; cdr3_nt: TGTGCCAGCTCGAACAGGGGGCGCGATGAAAAACTGTTTTTT; cdr3_aa: CASSNRGRDEKLFF
v_call: TRBV9; d_call: .; clone_size: .; j_call: TRBJ1-6; cdr3_nt: TGTGCCAGCAGCACTTCAGGTTCCCCCTCCTATAATTCACCCCTCCACTTT; cdr3_aa: CASSTSGSPSYNSPLHF
v_call: TRBV6-4; d_call: TRBD2; clone_size: few; j_call: TRBJ2-3; cdr3_nt: TGTGCCAGCAGTCTAGCGGGAGAGGCAGATACGCAGTATTTT; cdr3_aa: CASSLAGEADTQYF
v_call: TRBV7-2; d_call: .; clone_size: .; j_call: TRBJ1-4; cdr3_nt: TGTGCCAGCAGCATCGGACAGATAGGGGAAAAACTGTTTTTT; cdr3_aa: CASSIGQIGEKLFF
v_call: TRBV9; d_call: .; clone_size: once; j_call: TRBJ2-5; cdr3_nt: TGTGCCACCCGAGTCGTTGGAGAGACCCAGTACTTC; cdr3_aa: CATRVVGETQYF
v_call: TRBV3-1/TRBV3-2; d_call: TRBD2; clone_size: .; j_call: TRBJ2-7; cdr3_nt: TGTGCCAGCAGCCCGGGGGAGGGGCGCCCCTCCTACGAGCAGTACTTC; cdr3_aa: CASSPGEGRPSYEQYF
v_call: TRBV16; d_call: TRBD1; clone_size: .; j_call: TRBJ1-5; cdr3_nt: TGTGCCAGCAGCCAATCCGGCAGGGGGCTCAGTCAGCCCCAGCATTTT; cdr3_aa: CASSQSGRGLSQPQHF
v_call: TRBV3-1/TRBV3-2; d_call: TRBD2; clone_size: .; j_call: TRBJ2-3; cdr3_nt: TGTGCCAGCAGCCAACCCGGGACTAGTAGAGTAATAGATACGCAGTATTTT; cdr3_aa: CASSQPGTSRVIDTQYF
v_call: TRBV18; d_call: .; clone_size: .; j_call: TRBJ1-3; cdr3_nt: TGTGCCAGCTCCCAAATGGCAGGAAACACCATATATTTT; cdr3_aa: CASSQMAGNTIYF
v_call: TRBV7-9; d_call: TRBD2; clone_size: .; j_call: TRBJ2-1; cdr3_nt: TGTGCCAGCACCCCCAGGGCGGGAGCGGGCCCGGGGCCCTACAATGAGCAGTTCTTC; cdr3_aa: CASTPRAGAGPGPYNEQFF
v_call: TRBV9; d_call: TRBD2; clone_size: once; j_call: TRBJ2-2; cdr3_nt: TGTGCCAGCAGCGGGACTAGCGGGACCACGAACACCGGGGAGCTGTTTTTT; cdr3_aa: CASSGTSGTTNTGELFF
v_call: TRBV19; d_call: .; clone_size: few; j_call: TRBJ1-6; cdr3_nt: TGTGCCAGTAGTATTACGGGTTCACCCCTCCACTTT; cdr3_aa: CASSITGSPLHF
v_call: TRBV10-1; d_call: TRBD1; clone_size: .; j_call: TRBJ2-2; cdr3_nt: TGCGCCAGCAGTGACCCCGACAGGGGAACCGGGGAGCTGTTTTTT; cdr3_aa: CASSDPDRGTGELFF
v_call: TRBV10-3; d_call: TRBD1; clone_size: .; j_call: TRBJ2-7; cdr3_nt: TGTGCCATCAGTTCGAGACAGGGCTACGAGCAGTACTTC; cdr3_aa: CAISSRQGYEQYF
v_call: TRBV6-2/TRBV6-3; d_call: TRBD1; clone_size: .; j_call: TRBJ2-7; cdr3_nt: TGTGCCAGCAGTGACACAGGGGGCTACTACGAGCAGTACTTC; cdr3_aa: CASSDTGGYYEQYF
v_call: TRBV5-1; d_call: TRBD1; clone_size: .; j_call: TRBJ1-3; cdr3_nt: TGCGCCAGCAGCCGCAGTGCGGGACAGGGGGCGTCTGGAAACACCATATATTTT; cdr3_aa: CASSRSAGQGASGNTIYF
v_call: TRBV3-1/TRBV3-2; d_call: TRBD2; clone_size: .; j_call: TRBJ2-1; cdr3_nt: TGTGCCAGCAGCCCCGAGCTAGCGGGACTTGCCTACAATGAGCAGTTCTTC; cdr3_aa: CASSPELAGLAYNEQFF
v_call: TRBV12-1; d_call: .; clone_size: .; j_call: TRBJ2-1; cdr3_nt: TGTGCCAGCAGCTTTGCATTAGCGGGAGTCCTCTATGAGCAGTTCTTC; cdr3_aa: CASSFALAGVLYEQFF
v_call: TRBV6-1; d_call: TRBD2; clone_size: .; j_call: TRBJ2-7; cdr3_nt: TGTGCCAGCAGTGAGCTACCGATTAGCGGGACCTACGAGCAGTACTTC; cdr3_aa: CASSELPISGTYEQYF
v_call: TRBV5-1; d_call: TRBD2; clone_size: .; j_call: TRBJ2-1; cdr3_nt: TGCGCCAGCAGCTTTCGGCTAGCGGGAGACAATGAGCAGTTCTTC; cdr3_aa: CASSFRLAGDNEQFF
v_call: TRBV29-1; d_call: TRBD1; clone_size: once; j_call: TRBJ1-3; cdr3_nt: TGCAGCGTTGATGACAGGGGAGACACCATATATTTT; cdr3_aa: CSVDDRGDTIYF
v_call: TRBV19; d_call: .; clone_size: .; j_call: TRBJ2-1; cdr3_nt: TGTGCCAGTAGCCCATTGACAGGCCTCGCCATCTACAATGAGCAGTTCTTC; cdr3_aa: CASSPLTGLAIYNEQFF
v_call: TRBV18; d_call: TRBD1; clone_size: .; j_call: TRBJ2-7; cdr3_nt: TGTGCCAGCTCCCCGGGACAGGGATTCGAGCAGTACTTC; cdr3_aa: CASSPGQGFEQYF
v_call: TRBV21-1; d_call: .; clone_size: many; j_call: TRBJ2-7; cdr3_nt: TGTGCCAGCAGCAAAGGGGAACTAGCGGGAGGGGTGGTCTCCTACGAGCAGTACTTC; cdr3_aa: CASSKGELAGGVVSYEQYF
v_call: TRBV28; d_call: TRBD1; clone_size: once; j_call: TRBJ2-2; cdr3_nt: TGTGCCAGCAGAACGACAGGGCGCCTCCTCACCGGGGAGCTGTTTTTT; cdr3_aa: CASRTTGRLLTGELFF
v_call: TRBV14; d_call: .; clone_size: .; j_call: TRBJ2-4; cdr3_nt: TGTGCCAGCAGCCAAGAGGCGGCGGGACTGGCCAAAAACATTCAGTACTTC; cdr3_aa: CASSQEAAGLAKNIQYF
v_call: TRBV3-1/TRBV3-2; d_call: .; clone_size: .; j_call: TRBJ2-7; cdr3_nt: TGTGCCAGCAGTCACAGGGCTGGGGGCTACGAGCAGTACTTC; cdr3_aa: CASSHRAGGYEQYF
v_call: TRBV6-4; d_call: TRBD1; clone_size: .; j_call: TRBJ2-1; cdr3_nt: TGTGCCAGCAGAGCTAGACAGGGAAGGTCGGATGAGCAGTTCTTC; cdr3_aa: CASRARQGRSDEQFF
v_call: TRBV7-2; d_call: .; clone_size: once; j_call: TRBJ1-3; cdr3_nt: TGTGCCACCAGAGCAGGGTTTGGAAACACCATATATTTT; cdr3_aa: CATRAGFGNTIYF
v_call: TRBV24-1; d_call: .; clone_size: .; j_call: TRBJ2-3; cdr3_nt: TGTGCCACCAGTGATTTGGGGCTCGCAGATACGCAGTATTTT; cdr3_aa: CATSDLGLADTQYF
v_call: TRBV7-8; d_call: TRBD1; clone_size: .; j_call: TRBJ2-1; cdr3_nt: TGTGCCAGCAACCGACAGGGTTACAATGAGCAGTTCTTC; cdr3_aa: CASNRQGYNEQFF
v_call: TRBV5-6; d_call: TRBD2; clone_size: .; j_call: TRBJ2-7; cdr3_nt: TGTGCCAGCAGCTTAGTTAGCGGGAGCCCAAAAGGCTACGAGCAGTACTTC; cdr3_aa: CASSLVSGSPKGYEQYF
v_call: TRBV7-9; d_call: TRBD2; clone_size: .; j_call: TRBJ2-1; cdr3_nt: TGTGCCAGCAGCTCAAGCGGGAGAACCTACAATGAGCAGTTCTTC; cdr3_aa: CASSSSGRTYNEQFF
v_call: TRBV2; d_call: .; clone_size: .; j_call: TRBJ2-7; cdr3_nt: TGTGCCAGCAGCCCCCTAGGACAGATCCTGTACTTC; cdr3_aa: CASSPLGQILYF
v_call: TRBV7-2; d_call: TRBD1; clone_size: .; j_call: TRBJ1-1; cdr3_nt: TGTGCCAGCAGCTCCACAGGGGTCCTCACTGAAGCTTTCTTT; cdr3_aa: CASSSTGVLTEAFF
v_call: TRBV9; d_call: TRBD1; clone_size: .; j_call: TRBJ2-3; cdr3_nt: TGTGCCAGCAGCCCACGACAGGGGGCAAACACAGATACGCAGTATTTT; cdr3_aa: CASSPRQGANTDTQYF
v_call: TRBV4-1; d_call: TRBD1; clone_size: .; j_call: TRBJ2-2; cdr3_nt: TGCGCCAGCAGCCATCACCGGGACAGGGGCGACGGGGAGCTGTTTTTT; cdr3_aa: CASSHHRDRGDGELFF